A selection of T cell receptor beta chains follows, all from one sample in a study of blood T cell repertoires in COVID-19. Generated by immunoSEQ multiplex PCR, the TCRdb table keeps only in-frame clones and is missing some. The sample lists approximately 98,000 clones, about 85% occurring once. The specimen was peripheral blood. These receptors were obtained from a woman in her 70s with acute or convalescent COVID-19. The CDR3 runs from the conserved cysteine through the conserved F or W. D genes are given only for firm matches. Not every row has a clone size; where given, it reads once, few, many or a size class.

d_gene	j_gene	abundance	v_gene	CDR3aa	CDR3nt
TRBD1	TRBJ2-1	NA	TRBV6-6	CASSLSGTGVSLREQFF	TGTGCCAGCAGTCTATCTGGGACAGGGGTCTCTTTACGGGAGCAGTTCTTC
TRBD1	TRBJ2-1	NA	TRBV15	CATHRDREYNEQFF	TGTGCCACCCACCGGGACAGGGAGTACAATGAGCAGTTCTTC
TRBD1	TRBJ2-2	NA	TRBV5-1	CASSWTTGSTGGELFF	TGCGCCAGCAGCTGGACGACAGGGAGCACCGGTGGGGAGCTGTTTTTT
TRBD1	TRBJ1-2	few	TRBV5-3	CARSFDRGHGYTF	TGTGCCAGAAGCTTCGACAGGGGGCATGGCTACACCTTC
NA	TRBJ2-1	NA	TRBV27	CASSALRVGMTIGEQFF	TGTGCCAGCAGCGCACTGCGGGTGGGTATGACCATTGGGGAGCAGTTCTTC
TRBD1	TRBJ1-5	NA	TRBV5-1	CASSLRGSGQGARQPQHF	TGCGCCAGCAGCTTGCGTGGGAGCGGACAGGGGGCTAGGCAGCCCCAGCATTTT
TRBD1	TRBJ1-4	NA	TRBV11-2	CASSVNRGGNEKLFF	TGTGCCAGCAGCGTGAACAGGGGTGGGAATGAAAAACTGTTTTTT
NA	TRBJ1-3	NA	TRBV30	CAWSPKGHSSSGNTIYF	TGTGCCTGGAGCCCAAAGGGACACTCCAGCTCTGGAAACACCATATATTTT
TRBD2	TRBJ2-1	few	TRBV9	CASSATSGAYNEQFF	TGTGCCAGCAGCGCGACTAGCGGTGCCTACAATGAGCAGTTCTTC
NA	TRBJ1-1	NA	TRBV19	CASKNFGLGRETEAFF	TGTGCCAGTAAGAATTTTGGGCTGGGGAGGGAAACTGAAGCTTTCTTT
NA	TRBJ2-7	NA	TRBV28	CASSFSSSYEQYF	TGTGCCAGCAGTTTTTCCAGCTCCTACGAGCAGTACTTC
NA	TRBJ2-5	NA	TRBV2	CASSAGWMPSGQTQYF	TGTGCCAGCAGTGCAGGGTGGATGCCCAGTGGACAGACCCAGTACTTC
NA	TRBJ2-4	NA	TRBV7-9	CASSSLGWGLGNIQYF	TGTGCCAGCAGCTCCCTCGGTTGGGGACTCGGAAACATTCAGTACTTC
TRBD2	TRBJ2-7	NA	TRBV6-7	CARPRTSGCQYDEQYF	TGTGCCAGGCCCCGGACTAGCGGGTGCCAATACGACGAGCAGTACTTC
NA	TRBJ2-3	NA	TRBV5-6	CASSIGLNTDTQYF	TGTGCCAGCAGCATAGGACTGAACACAGATACGCAGTATTTT
TRBD1	TRBJ1-2	NA	TRBV27	CASSPLQGRHGYTF	TGTGCCAGCAGTCCTCTACAGGGGAGGCATGGCTACACCTTC
NA	TRBJ1-1	NA	TRBV9	CASSVDEGGEAFF	TGTGCCAGCAGCGTAGATGAAGGGGGTGAAGCTTTCTTT
TRBD2	TRBJ2-7	few	TRBV6-5	CASRGDSGSRNEQYF	TGTGCCAGCAGAGGTGACAGCGGGAGCCGCAACGAGCAGTACTTC
NA	TRBJ1-5	NA	TRBV7-9	CASSAGGGNQPQHF	TGTGCCAGCAGCGCCGGGGGGGGCAATCAGCCCCAGCATTTT
TRBD1	TRBJ2-3	NA	TRBV7-2	CASSLNQGADTQYF	TGTGCCAGCAGCCTTAATCAGGGGGCGGATACGCAGTATTTT
NA	TRBJ1-6	NA	TRBV7-2	CASSSQGVGNSPLHF	TGTGCCAGCAGCTCGCAGGGTGTGGGTAATTCACCCCTCCACTTT
NA	TRBJ1-5	NA	TRBV2	CASRQDRLQHF	TGTGCCAGCAGGCAAGACAGGCTCCAGCATTTT
TRBD1	TRBJ1-5	NA	TRBV5-1	CASSPGTGDFQPQHF	TGCGCCAGCAGTCCCGGGACAGGGGATTTTCAGCCCCAGCATTTT
TRBD1	TRBJ1-6	NA	TRBV3-1/TRBV3-2	CASSQGDRYNSPLHF	TGTGCCAGCAGCCAAGGGGACAGGTATAATTCACCCCTCCACTTT
TRBD1	TRBJ1-5	few	TRBV19	CASSDREEQPQHF	TGTGCCAGTTCAGACAGGGAGGAACAGCCCCAGCATTTT
TRBD1	TRBJ2-7	NA	TRBV18	CASSPRQGTHEQYF	TGTGCCAGCTCACCAAGACAGGGCACCCACGAGCAGTACTTC
NA	TRBJ2-2	NA	TRBV6-1	CASSEAVTWNTGELFF	TGTGCCAGCAGTGAAGCCGTGACTTGGAACACCGGGGAGCTGTTTTTT
NA	TRBJ1-5	NA	TRBV4-1	CASSLGAGVDGNQPQHF	TGCGCCAGCAGCCTCGGCGCGGGGGTAGACGGCAATCAGCCCCAGCATTTT
TRBD1	TRBJ1-1	NA	TRBV27	CASSLWRDRGTEAFF	TGTGCCAGCAGTTTATGGCGGGACAGGGGCACTGAAGCTTTCTTT
TRBD2	TRBJ2-7	few	TRBV11-1	CASSSQTSGSGYEQYF	TGTGCCAGCAGCTCACAGACTAGCGGGAGTGGCTACGAGCAGTACTTC
NA	TRBJ2-7	medium-sized	TRBV18	CASSPIYGYEQYF	TGTGCCAGCTCACCAATTTACGGCTACGAGCAGTACTTC
NA	TRBJ1-6	NA	TRBV3-1/TRBV3-2	CASRNAGVPLHF	TGTGCCAGCAGAAACGCCGGGGTACCCCTCCACTTT
TRBD1	TRBJ1-1	NA	TRBV2	CASSLDRGAEAFF	TGTGCCAGCAGCTTAGACAGGGGAGCTGAAGCTTTCTTT
NA	TRBJ2-1	NA	TRBV5-1	CASSLAGIKQFF	TGCGCCAGCAGCTTGGCCGGGATTAAGCAGTTCTTC
NA	TRBJ1-2	NA	TRBV12-3/TRBV12-4	CASSDSPNYGYTF	TGTGCCAGCAGTGACAGTCCTAACTATGGCTACACCTTC
TRBD1	TRBJ1-2	NA	TRBV28	CASCRQGALSYGYTF	TGTGCCAGCTGTAGACAGGGGGCGCTCAGCTATGGCTACACCTTC
TRBD2	TRBJ2-1	once	TRBV5-6	CASSLTGGMYSEQFF	TGTGCCAGCAGCTTGACGGGGGGGATGTACAGTGAGCAGTTCTTC
NA	TRBJ1-2	NA	TRBV24-1	CATSDRGNYGYTF	TGTGCCACCAGTGACAGGGGAAACTATGGCTACACCTTC
TRBD1	TRBJ1-6	once	TRBV7-2	CASSRGQGDNSPLHF	TGTGCCAGCAGCCGCGGACAGGGTGATAATTCACCCCTCCACTTT
NA	TRBJ2-3	NA	TRBV5-1	CASRSQTSTDTQYF	TGCGCCAGCAGATCGCAGACTAGCACAGATACGCAGTATTTT
TRBD2	TRBJ2-2	NA	TRBV3-1/TRBV3-2	CASSQDHGGSGELFF	TGTGCCAGCAGCCAAGATCACGGGGGGTCCGGGGAGCTGTTTTTT
TRBD1	TRBJ1-1	NA	TRBV10-3	CAISPGQGVLNTEAFF	TGTGCCATCAGTCCGGGACAGGGGGTGTTAAACACTGAAGCTTTCTTT
NA	TRBJ1-4	NA	TRBV2	CASSGSVVVDVLENEKLFF	TGTGCCAGCAGTGGGAGCGTGGTAGTCGATGTTCTGGAAAATGAAAAACTGTTTTTT
TRBD1	TRBJ1-3	NA	TRBV28	CASSSHRGLGNTIYF	TGTGCCAGCAGTTCTCACAGGGGCCTCGGAAACACCATATATTTT
NA	TRBJ1-6	once	TRBV9	CASSVGTGTVDSPLHF	TGTGCCAGCAGCGTAGGCACAGGGACGGTGGATTCACCCCTCCACTTT
TRBD1	TRBJ2-5	NA	TRBV27	CASKSRQGHSQETQYF	TGTGCCAGCAAGTCAAGACAGGGACATTCTCAAGAGACCCAGTACTTC
NA	TRBJ1-1	NA	TRBV5-1	CASSWEGIAEAFF	TGCGCCAGCAGCTGGGAGGGGATCGCTGAAGCTTTCTTT
NA	TRBJ1-3	NA	TRBV11-2	CASSSHTNSGNTIYF	TGTGCCAGCAGCTCCCATACTAATTCGGGAAACACCATATATTTT
TRBD1	TRBJ1-5	few	TRBV28	CASSIQGGNQPQHF	TGTGCCAGCAGCATACAGGGGGGCAATCAGCCCCAGCATTTT
NA	TRBJ2-1	NA	TRBV4-3	CASSQDHGTLKRGEQFF	TGCGCCAGCAGCCAAGATCATGGGACACTAAAACGGGGTGAGCAGTTCTTC
TRBD1	TRBJ1-5	NA	TRBV18	CASSQNPGQGSGGNQPQHF	TGTGCCAGCTCCCAAAACCCGGGACAGGGCTCTGGTGGCAATCAGCCCCAGCATTTT
NA	TRBJ1-1	NA	TRBV2	CASLGGGANTEAFF	TGTGCCAGCCTTGGGGGGGGCGCCAACACTGAAGCTTTCTTT
NA	TRBJ2-7	NA	TRBV18	CASSQSTGYEQYF	TGTGCCAGCTCCCAAAGCACAGGGTACGAGCAGTACTTC
TRBD2	TRBJ2-7	NA	TRBV2	CASSETRLAGVLGEQYF	TGTGCCAGCAGTGAAACTAGACTAGCGGGAGTCTTGGGCGAGCAGTACTTC
NA	TRBJ2-3	NA	TRBV18	CASSPEVAEGTDTQYF	TGTGCCAGCTCACCAGAGGTAGCGGAAGGCACAGATACGCAGTATTTT
NA	TRBJ1-1	NA	TRBV7-9	CASSLGATEAFF	TGTGCCAGCAGCTTAGGGGCCACTGAAGCTTTCTTT
TRBD2	TRBJ2-1	NA	TRBV7-3	CASSWGLAGINEQFF	TGTGCCAGCAGCTGGGGACTAGCGGGAATCAATGAGCAGTTCTTC